This T cell receptor (beta chain) was found in a study of T-cell reconstitution after alpha-beta-depleted transplantation in children. Study outcomes and limitations: About two months after transplant, alpha-beta T cells reportedly came from several hundred expanded graft clones. Diversity of TCRbeta at day 60 was high in some patients, arising from surviving recipient T cells and thymic progenitors. Most T-cell counts and diversity one year after the transplant came from T cells that were newly produced.

Unique molecular identifiers were built into the TCRbeta library. Each CDR3 protein gets one entry after TCRdb re-called the PCR reads with MiXCR. Of 400,000 to 550,000 distinct CDR3 sequences in the sample, 8% to 11% were seen once. The V end was cut by 1 base, the J end by 9 bases, with 7 bases between. Germline V gives CDR1 MNHNS, CDR2 SASEGT. This CDR3 region has 11 residues. Many counts were recorded for this clonotype. The antigen is undetermined. The input for sequencing was PBMCs, taken before TCRalphabeta/CD19-depleted stem cell transplant. The V and J genes are TRBV6-1 and TRBJ2-7; no firm D call. The receptor's source is a child under 10 years old with inherited bone marrow failure, due to receive a stem cell transplant. The CDR3 is CASSEGAWQYF. The DNA of the CDR3 is TGTGCCAGCAGTGAAGGTGCTTGGCAGTACTTC.